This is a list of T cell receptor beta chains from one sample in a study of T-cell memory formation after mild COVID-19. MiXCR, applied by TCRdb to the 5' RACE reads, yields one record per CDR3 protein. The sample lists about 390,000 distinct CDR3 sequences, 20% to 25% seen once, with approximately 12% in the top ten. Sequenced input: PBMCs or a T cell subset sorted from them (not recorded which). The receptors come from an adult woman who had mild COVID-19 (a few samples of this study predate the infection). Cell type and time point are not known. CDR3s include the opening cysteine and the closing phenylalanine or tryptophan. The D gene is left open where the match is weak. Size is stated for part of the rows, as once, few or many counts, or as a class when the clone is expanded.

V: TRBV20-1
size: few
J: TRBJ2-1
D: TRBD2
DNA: TGCAGTGCTAGAGCGGGTAGCGGGAGTATTAATGAGCAGTTCTTC
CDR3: CSARAGSGSINEQFF

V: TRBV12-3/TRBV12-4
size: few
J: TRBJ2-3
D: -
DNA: TGTGCCAGCAGTCCTTACAGGGTATCGGCAGATACGCAGTATTTT
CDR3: CASSPYRVSADTQYF

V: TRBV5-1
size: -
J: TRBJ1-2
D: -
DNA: TGCGCCAGCAGCTTGGAAGGCAAGTGGGTCTATGGCTACACCTTC
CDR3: CASSLEGKWVYGYTF

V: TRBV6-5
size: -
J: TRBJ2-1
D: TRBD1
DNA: TGTGCCAGCAGTCTGAATCCCCCGGGACAGGGGTACAATGAGCAGTTCTTC
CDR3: CASSLNPPGQGYNEQFF

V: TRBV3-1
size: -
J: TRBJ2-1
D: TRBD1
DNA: TGTGCCAGCAAGGGGGCAAATGAGCAGTTCTTC
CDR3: CASKGANEQFF

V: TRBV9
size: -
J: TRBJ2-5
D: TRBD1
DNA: TGTGCCAGCAGCGCCCGGGACAGGGGTTACCAAGAGACCCAGTACTTC
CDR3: CASSARDRGYQETQYF

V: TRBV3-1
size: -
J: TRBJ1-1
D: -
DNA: TGTGCCGCCGGGGCAGAGGCACCCAACACTGAAGCTTTCTTT
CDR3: CAAGAEAPNTEAFF

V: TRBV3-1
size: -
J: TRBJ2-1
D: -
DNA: TGTGCCAGCAGCCCCTCGGATGGTGAGCAGTTCTTC
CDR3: CASSPSDGEQFF

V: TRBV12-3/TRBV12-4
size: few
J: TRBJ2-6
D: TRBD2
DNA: TGTGCCAGCAGTTTCGGAGCGGGGGGTTCTCTTCCTGGGGCCAACGTCCTGACTTTC
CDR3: CASSFGAGGSLPGANVLTF

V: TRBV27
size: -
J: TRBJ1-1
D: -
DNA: TGTGCCAGCAGTCCCGGACGGTTCACTGAAGCTTTCTTT
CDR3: CASSPGRFTEAFF

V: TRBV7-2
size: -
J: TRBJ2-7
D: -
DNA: TGTGCCAGCAGCTTCCAGAAATCCTACGAGCAGTACTTC
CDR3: CASSFQKSYEQYF

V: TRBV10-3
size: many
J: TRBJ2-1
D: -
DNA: TGTGCCATCAGTGAGTCGACTCGGGCCCCCCAGGGTGAGCAGTTCTTC
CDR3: CAISESTRAPQGEQFF

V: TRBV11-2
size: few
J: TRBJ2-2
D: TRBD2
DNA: TGTGCCAGCAGCTTTCCCCGTCCCCCCACTAGCGGGGCATCGAACACCGGGGAGCTGTTTTTT
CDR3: CASSFPRPPTSGASNTGELFF

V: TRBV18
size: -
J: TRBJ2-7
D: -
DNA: TGTGCCAGCTCACCAGTCAAAAACTACGAGCAGTACTTC
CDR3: CASSPVKNYEQYF

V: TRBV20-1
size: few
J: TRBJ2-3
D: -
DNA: TGCAGTGCTAGGAGGGGGGAGACAGATACGCAGTATTTT
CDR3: CSARRGETDTQYF

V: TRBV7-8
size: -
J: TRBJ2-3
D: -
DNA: TGTGCCAGCAGCTTAGTGCCCCTTAGCACAGATACGCAGTATTTT
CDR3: CASSLVPLSTDTQYF

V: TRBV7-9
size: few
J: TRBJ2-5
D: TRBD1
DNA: TGTGCCAGCAGTCTGGCAGGGGGAACGGAGACCCAGTACTTC
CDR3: CASSLAGGTETQYF

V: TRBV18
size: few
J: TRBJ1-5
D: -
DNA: TGTGCCAGCTCACCTACGGGGACCGAGCAGCCCCAGCATTTT
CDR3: CASSPTGTEQPQHF

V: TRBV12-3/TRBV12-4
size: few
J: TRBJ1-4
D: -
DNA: TGTGCCAGCAGTCGCTCAGGGCCAGATAATGAAAAACTGTTTTTT
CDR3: CASSRSGPDNEKLFF

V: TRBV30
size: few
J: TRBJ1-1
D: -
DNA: TGTGCCTGCTTGGGACGGTGGGACACTGAAGCTTTCTTT
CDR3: CACLGRWDTEAFF

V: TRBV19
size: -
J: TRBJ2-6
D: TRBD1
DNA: TGTGCCAGTAGTAGGGGACAGGGATTGAAATCTGGGGCCAACGTCCTGACTTTC
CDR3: CASSRGQGLKSGANVLTF

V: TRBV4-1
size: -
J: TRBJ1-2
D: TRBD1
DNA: TGCGCCAGCAGCCAATTTGTCGGGACAGGCCTTTACCCTAACTATGGCTACACCTTC
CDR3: CASSQFVGTGLYPNYGYTF

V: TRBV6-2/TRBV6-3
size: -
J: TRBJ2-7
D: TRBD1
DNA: TGTGCCAGCAAGCCCGGGACAGGGTATGCCTACGAGCAGTACTTC
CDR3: CASKPGTGYAYEQYF

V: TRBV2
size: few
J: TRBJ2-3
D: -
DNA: TGTGCCAGCAGTGAATTGTTCGGGGTCGCAGATACGCAGTATTTT
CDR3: CASSELFGVADTQYF

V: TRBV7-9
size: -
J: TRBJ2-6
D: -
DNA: TGTGCCAGCAGCTTGCGGGCTGGGGCCAACGTCCTGACTTTC
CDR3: CASSLRAGANVLTF

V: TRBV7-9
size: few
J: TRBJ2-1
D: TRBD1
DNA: TGTGCCAGCAGCCCGGACAGGGCCTACTACAATGAGCAGTTCTTC
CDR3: CASSPDRAYYNEQFF

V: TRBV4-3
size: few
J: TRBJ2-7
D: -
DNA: TGCGCCAGCAGAGAGGCAGGGGACCGAAACTACGAGCAGTACTTC
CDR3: CASREAGDRNYEQYF

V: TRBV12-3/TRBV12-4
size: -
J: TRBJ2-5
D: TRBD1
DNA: TGTGCCAGCAGCCCCTCGGGACAGAAAGAGACCCAGTACTTC
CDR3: CASSPSGQKETQYF

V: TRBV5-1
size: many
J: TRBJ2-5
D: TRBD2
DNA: TGCGCCAGCAGCTTGGGGGCTAGCGGGCCCTTGGAGACCCAGTACTTC
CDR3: CASSLGASGPLETQYF

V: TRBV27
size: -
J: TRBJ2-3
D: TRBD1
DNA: TGTGCCAGCAGCCTGTCGGTTGAGACAGGGACCCTTCCAGATACGCAGTATTTT
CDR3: CASSLSVETGTLPDTQYF

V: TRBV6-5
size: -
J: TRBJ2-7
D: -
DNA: TGTGCCAGCAGAACAGGGAGGGAGCAGTACTTC
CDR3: CASRTGREQYF

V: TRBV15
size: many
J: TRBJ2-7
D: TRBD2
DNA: TGTGCCACCAGTGCTCTCGGGGGGTACTACGAGCAGTACTTC
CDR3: CATSALGGYYEQYF

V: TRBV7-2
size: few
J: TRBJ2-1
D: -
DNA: TGTGCCAGCAGCCCCCCGGTGCGTTTAGATGAGCAGTTCTTC
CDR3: CASSPPVRLDEQFF

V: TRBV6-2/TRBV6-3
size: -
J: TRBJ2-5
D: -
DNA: TGTGCCAGCAGTTACTCCTTGTCCGCCGGGGAGACCCAGTACTTC
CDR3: CASSYSLSAGETQYF

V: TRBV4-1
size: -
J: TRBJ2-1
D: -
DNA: TGCGCCAGCAGCCAAGATGTGGGGCCGACCTACAATGAGCAGTTCTTC
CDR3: CASSQDVGPTYNEQFF

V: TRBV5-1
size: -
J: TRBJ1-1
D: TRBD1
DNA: TGCGCCAGCAGCCAGCGCCGGGACAGGATGAACACTGAAGCTTTCTTT
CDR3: CASSQRRDRMNTEAFF

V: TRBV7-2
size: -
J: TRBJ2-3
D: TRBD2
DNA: TGTGCCAGCAGCCCAGGGACTAGCGGGAGTAGGTCGTATTTT
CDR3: CASSPGTSGSRSYF

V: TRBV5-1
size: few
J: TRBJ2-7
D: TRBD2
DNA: TGCGCCAGCAGACCTAGACTAGCGGGAGCCGAGCAGTACTTC
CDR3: CASRPRLAGAEQYF

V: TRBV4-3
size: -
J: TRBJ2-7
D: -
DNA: TGCGCCAGCAGCCAATCCCTTACCTACGAGCAGTACTTC
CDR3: CASSQSLTYEQYF

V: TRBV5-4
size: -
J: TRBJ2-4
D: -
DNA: TGTGCCAGCAGCTTTGGGGGGCGAGGTTCCAAAAACATTCAGTACTTC
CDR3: CASSFGGRGSKNIQYF

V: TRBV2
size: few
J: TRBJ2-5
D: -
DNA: TGTGCCAGTGGGGACGGGCGGACGCAAGAGACCCAGTACTTC
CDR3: CASGDGRTQETQYF

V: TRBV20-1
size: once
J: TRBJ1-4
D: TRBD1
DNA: TGCAGTGCTGGGGACAGGGGGATTAAACTGTTTTTT
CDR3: CSAGDRGIKLFF

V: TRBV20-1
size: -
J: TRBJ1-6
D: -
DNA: TGCAGTGCTAGTCTAGGGGGTAATTCACCCCTCCACTTT
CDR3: CSASLGGNSPLHF

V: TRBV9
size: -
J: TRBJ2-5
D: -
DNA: TGTGCCAGCAGCGCGTCCGGGACTCACCTACGGGAGACCCAGTACTTC
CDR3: CASSASGTHLRETQYF

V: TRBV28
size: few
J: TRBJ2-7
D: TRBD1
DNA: TGTGCCAGCAGTATACAGGGGGCTCCCTACGAGCAGTACTTC
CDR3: CASSIQGAPYEQYF

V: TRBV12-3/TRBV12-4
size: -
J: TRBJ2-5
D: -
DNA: TGTGCCAGCAGTCCCGGGACTCAGTACCAAGAGACCCAGTACTTC
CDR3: CASSPGTQYQETQYF

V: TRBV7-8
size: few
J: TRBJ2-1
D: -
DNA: TGTGCCAGCAGACCCGGGACGGCGAGCTCCTACAATGAGCAGTTCTTC
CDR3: CASRPGTASSYNEQFF

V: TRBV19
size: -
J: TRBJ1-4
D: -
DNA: TGTGCCAGTAGACGGACCGGGTTAGGAGAAAAACTGTTTTTT
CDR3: CASRRTGLGEKLFF

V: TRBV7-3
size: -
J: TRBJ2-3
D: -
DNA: TGTGCCAGCAGCTACGAAGGGGGCACAGATACGCAGTATTTT
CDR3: CASSYEGGTDTQYF

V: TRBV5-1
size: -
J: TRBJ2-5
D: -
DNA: TGCGCCAGCAGCTACCGTTGGGGCAGAGAGACCCAGTACTTC
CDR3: CASSYRWGRETQYF

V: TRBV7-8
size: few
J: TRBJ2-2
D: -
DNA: TGTGCCAGCACCGCCCAGATATACACCGGGGAGCTGTTTTTT
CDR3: CASTAQIYTGELFF

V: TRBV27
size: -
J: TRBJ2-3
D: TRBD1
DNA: TGTGCCAGCAGCCAGGGACAGACCGCGTCAGATACGCAGTATTTT
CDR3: CASSQGQTASDTQYF

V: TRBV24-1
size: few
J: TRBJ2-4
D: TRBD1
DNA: TGTGCCACCAGTGATCCGGACAGGGTGTACGAAAACATTCAGTACTTC
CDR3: CATSDPDRVYENIQYF

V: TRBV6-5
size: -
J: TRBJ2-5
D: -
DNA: TGTGCCAGCAGTCGTTCGGGCCCAGCTCGAGGGGAGACCCAGTACTTC
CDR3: CASSRSGPARGETQYF